The 7 T cell receptor beta chains given below trace back to one sample, sequenced in a study of lymphopenia after photon versus proton radiotherapy. Sequencing was performed with immunoSEQ multiplex PCR; in TCRdb, only in-frame clones are kept and a portion is missing. This table has some 41,000 clones, 86% appearing once. The sequencing used peripheral blood, collected from a patient treated with proton-based radiotherapy. These receptors originate from a woman aged 70-85 years with pancreatic cancer. Some clones in this sample may be carry-over from other donors' samples.

This chain links TRBV7-2 with TRBJ2-1; perhaps TRBD1 as D (6 bases). Germline CDR1 reads SGHTA; CDR2 reads FQGNSA. CDR3 length: 15 residues. Trimming cost V 1 base and J 3 bases, with 10 bases left between them. The CDR3 region has the DNA TGTGCCAGCAGCTTAGGGACAGCTAACTACAATGAGCAGTTCTTC. This codes for CASSLGTANYNEQFF.

The genes are TRBV27 and TRBJ1-1; D uncertain. Trimming shortened V by 6 bases and J by 0 bases, and 11 bases separated the two germline ends. The CDR3 is 14 amino acids. Germline loops: CDR1 MNHEY, CDR2 SMNVEV (reference sequence). CDR3 residues: CASSPIAMNTEAFF. CDR3 in DNA: TGTGCCAGCAGCCCAATTGCCATGAACACTGAAGCTTTCTTT.

This clone was recorded only once. The rearrangement uses TRBV28 and TRBJ1-1; possibly TRBD1 for D (5 bases). This CDR3 spans 14 amino acids. V dropped 2 bases and J dropped 1 base, with 8 bases sitting between them. In germline, CDR1 is MDHEN, CDR2 SYDVKM. Written as DNA, the CDR3 is TGTGCCAGCAGTTTAAGGGACCCGAACACTGAAGCTTTCTTT. It translates to CASSLRDPNTEAFF.

The rearrangement uses TRBV4-1 and TRBJ2-2, with TRBD1 identical over 7 bases. Germline values: CDR1 MGHRA, CDR2 YSYEKL. This CDR3 region has 15 residues. With 3 bases clipped from V and 7 bases from J, the junction kept 8 bases outside the gene matches. CDR3 nucleotides: TGCGCCAGCAGCCAGGACAGGATAGCAAACGGGGAGCTGTTTTTT. It codes for CASSQDRIANGELFF.

This chain joins TRBV4-2 and TRBJ2-3; D may be TRBD1 (5 bases). V lost 0 bases and J lost 4, with 14 bases in between. The CDR3 is 16 residues long. Germline V gene lookup returns CDR1 LGHNA and CDR2 YNFKEQ. CDR3 sequence (DNA): TGTGCCAGCAGCCAAGATGGCCCTGGGGCAGCAGATACGCAGTATTTT. Its translation is CASSQDGPGAADTQYF.

This rearrangement joins TRBV28 to TRBJ2-1, with 10 bases fitting TRBD2. The V and J ends lost 5 bases and 0 bases, in that order; junction bases with no gene match: 1. The CDR3 covers 15 residues. Germline V CDR1 and CDR2: MDHEN, SYDVKM. The CDR3 region is CASSASGSSYNEQFF. In DNA, the CDR3 is TGTGCCAGCAGTGCTAGCGGGAGCTCCTACAATGAGCAGTTCTTC.

The chain combines TRBV4-2 with TRBJ2-3, with 7 positions matching TRBD2. CDR3 size: 16 residues. The junction had 10 bases not matched to a gene; V was cut back by 2 bases and J by 5 bases. Germline CDR1 and CDR2: LGHNA and YNFKEQ. The CDR3 reads CASSQLREGRLDTQYF. DNA of the CDR3: TGTGCCAGCAGCCAACTAAGGGAGGGCCGGTTAGATACGCAGTATTTT.